This entry describes one TCR beta chain. With 60 Vbeta and 13 Jbeta primers, the PCR was carried out. The method was immunoSEQ multiplex PCR; TCRdb's version includes in-frame clones alone and lacks a portion of them. The data hold about 120,000 clones, with 79% observed a single time. These data belong to a study of cytomegalovirus exposure and HLA in healthy donors. Germline CDR1 reads SGHRS; CDR2 reads YFSETQ. V was clipped by 4 bases and J by 4 bases, with 20 bases between them. CDR3 size: 16 residues. The receptor was isolated from a man under 40 in good health and CMV-seropositive. This chain links TRBV5-1 with TRBJ1-2; D may be TRBD1 (6 bases). Material for sequencing was PBMCs. DNA of the CDR3: TGCGCCAGCAGCCCTGGGACACCCAGCGGGGTCTATGGCTACACCTTC. This translates into CASSPGTPSGVYGYTF.